The source of this T cell receptor beta chain is a study of CD8 T cells in Susac syndrome. Germline CDR1 SGHRS, CDR2 YFSETQ. The germline V and J ends were trimmed by 0 bases and 4 bases, with 16 bases remaining between them. The CDR3 has 16 residues. CD8+ and CD4+ T cells from blood underwent TCR beta sequencing, which was carried out in a high-throughput format. TEMRA cells were FACS-enriched, unlike CD8+ and CD4+ T cells, which were negatively isolated. RNA in amounts of about 0.5 to 1 ug was reverse transcribed with random hexamers. immunoSEQ multiplex PCR amplified TCR beta CDR3 across 54 Vbeta, 13 Jbeta. MiXCR, applied by TCRdb to the immunoSEQ multiplex PCR reads, yields one record per CDR3 protein. The repertoire holds some 160,000 distinct CDR3 sequences, with 85% to 95% as singletons.

Sequencing was performed on CD8+ T cells from PBMCs. This chain links TRBV5-1 with TRBJ1-2; a possible D gene is TRBD1 (6 bases). This TCR came from a human donor with multiple sclerosis. The CDR3 DNA sequence: TGCGCCAGCAGCTTGGTTAAGGGGGAGTCAGGCTATGGCTACACCTTC. This sequence encodes CASSLVKGESGYGYTF.